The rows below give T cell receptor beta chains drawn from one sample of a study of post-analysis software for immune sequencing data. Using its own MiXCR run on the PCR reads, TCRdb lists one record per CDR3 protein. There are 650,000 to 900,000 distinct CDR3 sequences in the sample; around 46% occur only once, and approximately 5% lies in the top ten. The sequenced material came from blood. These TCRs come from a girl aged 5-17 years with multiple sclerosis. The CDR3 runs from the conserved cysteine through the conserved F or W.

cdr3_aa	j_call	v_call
CSVHGGIRETSTDTQYF	TRBJ2-3	TRBV29-1
CASSLGLAEPLWNEQYF	NA	TRBV5-1
CASSVSGSSYNEQFF	TRBJ2-1	TRBV9
CASSYRGSEQFF	TRBJ2-1	TRBV6-5
CASSQRRNYGYTF	TRBJ1-2	TRBV3-1
CASSYEDYYEQYF	TRBJ2-7	TRBV6-6
CSVEGKNTEAFF	TRBJ1-1	TRBV29-1
CASSFPRDGKNIQYF	TRBJ2-4	TRBV7-9
CASSLRRLNTEAFF	TRBJ1-1	TRBV12-3/TRBV12-4
CASRPGDYRSSYEQYF	TRBJ2-7	TRBV12-3/TRBV12-4
CASSDWDSGTDTQYF	TRBJ2-3	TRBV6-1
CAISDGVTGSQPQHF	TRBJ1-5	TRBV10-3
CASREDRADGYTF	TRBJ1-2	TRBV6-4
CASSFRLNTDTQYF	TRBJ2-3	TRBV5-1
CASSQDSGLTDTQYF	TRBJ2-3	TRBV4-3
CASSQAGGGATNEQFF	TRBJ2-1	TRBV4-2
CASSQTGTSGRLGLYNEQFF	TRBJ2-1	TRBV6-1
CASGTGASQETQYF	TRBJ2-5	TRBV5-1
CASSLTSPGASSYNEQFF	TRBJ2-1	TRBV4-1
CASSLQGLGYTF	TRBJ1-2	TRBV7-9
CASSPTGTPNEQFF	TRBJ2-1	TRBV18
CAIRQGIGEKLFF	TRBJ1-4	TRBV10-3
CATSREGLGWGTQYF	TRBJ2-3	TRBV15
CASSNDSPLGGYTF	TRBJ1-2	TRBV3-1
CASSLFPRTSGSDEQYF	TRBJ2-7	TRBV9
CASSWGSNNEKLFF	TRBJ1-4	TRBV2
CASSEGLVGRKETQYF	TRBJ2-5	TRBV25-1
CSAQRRTGLVDEQYF	TRBJ2-7	TRBV20-1
CASRPNRKKLFF	TRBJ1-4	TRBV28
CATSDGGGYEQYF	TRBJ2-7	TRBV24-1
CASSRQGVGTEQFF	TRBJ2-1	TRBV6-5
CASSQGGASYEQYF	TRBJ2-7	TRBV3-1
CATSDSGENGYTF	TRBJ1-2	TRBV24-1
CASRTLRGSYEQYF	TRBJ2-7	TRBV6-5
CASSLGGSRDEKLFF	TRBJ1-4	TRBV7-6
CASSPPRGLASYEQYF	TRBJ2-7	TRBV7-2
CASTLAGGHSPEQFF	TRBJ2-1	TRBV12-3/TRBV12-4
CASGCGRDLETQYF	TRBJ2-5	TRBV12-5
CASSQVSGEQETQYF	TRBJ2-5	TRBV4-1
CASSQETVNTEAFF	TRBJ1-1	TRBV18
CASRLDRQPPYEQYF	TRBJ2-7	TRBV7-9
CASSVNGIGDTQYF	TRBJ2-3	TRBV9
CASSVGRYYEQYF	TRBJ2-7	TRBV28
CASSEQTGGFYEQYF	TRBJ2-7	TRBV27
CSATPSTLVSDNEQFF	TRBJ2-1	TRBV20-1
CASSLRLGGEQYF	TRBJ2-5	TRBV27
CASSSQLYTGAEQFF	TRBJ2-1	TRBV11-2
CPGLGGRLAGTSTDTQYF	TRBJ2-3	TRBV7-3
CAGTSRRVGTDTQYF	TRBJ2-3	TRBV7-2
CASSRPRQGALNTEAFF	TRBJ1-1	TRBV11-2
CSVELGTQQETQYF	TRBJ2-5	TRBV29-1
CASSRIATNEKLFF	TRBJ1-4	TRBV7-2
CAIQAGDTQYF	TRBJ2-3	TRBV12-3/TRBV12-4
CASSLPRGDNEQYF	TRBJ2-5	TRBV12-3/TRBV12-4